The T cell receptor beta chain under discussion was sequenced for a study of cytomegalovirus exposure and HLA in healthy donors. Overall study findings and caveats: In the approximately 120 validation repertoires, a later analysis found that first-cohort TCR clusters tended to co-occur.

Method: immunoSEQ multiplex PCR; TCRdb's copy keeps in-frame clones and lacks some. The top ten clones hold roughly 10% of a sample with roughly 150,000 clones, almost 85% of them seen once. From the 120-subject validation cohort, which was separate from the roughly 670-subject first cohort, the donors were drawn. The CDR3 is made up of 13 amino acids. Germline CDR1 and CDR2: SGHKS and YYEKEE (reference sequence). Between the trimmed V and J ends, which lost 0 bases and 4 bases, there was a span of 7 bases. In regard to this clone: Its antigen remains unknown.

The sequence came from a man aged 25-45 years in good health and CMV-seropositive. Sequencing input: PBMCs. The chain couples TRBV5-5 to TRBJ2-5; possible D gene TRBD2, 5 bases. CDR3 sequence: CASSLGRIETQYF. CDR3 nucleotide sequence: TGTGCCAGCAGCTTGGGGAGGATAGAGACCCAGTACTTC.